Presented here are 31 T cell receptor beta chains from one specimen sequenced in a study of blood T cell repertoires in COVID-19 (dated by TCRdb to about 2020). Library creation used the immunoSEQ multiplex PCR assay. TCRdb took this table from immuneACCESS and kept in-frame rearrangements with V and J called. Such tables lack part of the clones; where checked against another copy, unresolved V genes explain under half of the gap, and the rest is unexplained. For this sample there are 300,000 to 400,000 clones; 65% to 90% appear just once. Of the sample, roughly 4% is held by the ten largest clones. The sequenced material came from PBMCs or T cells enriched from blood (not recorded which). These receptors all stem from a woman in her forties with acute COVID-19.

The chain uses TRBV28 and TRBJ1-6; 10 positions match TRBD1. This CDR3 comprises 17 residues. Germline values: CDR1 MDHEN, CDR2 SYDVKM. V lost 5 bases to trimming and J lost 4 bases; unmatched junction nucleotides: 8. The CDR3 DNA follows: TGTGCCAGCAGTGGGACAGGGGTCCTCAGGTATAATTCACCCCTCCACTTT. As protein: CASSGTGVLRYNSPLHF.

The CDR3 nucleotides are TGTGCCAGCAGCCCACTAGCGGGAGGCACCGGGGAGCTGTTTTTT. It yields the protein CASSPLAGGTGELFF. The V call is TRBV5-4, the J call TRBJ2-2, with TRBD2 identical over 12 bases. Unmatched junction bases numbered 2, after V lost 4 bases and J lost 4 bases. The CDR3 consists of 15 residues. Germline lookup yields CDR1 SGHNT and CDR2 YYREEE (reference sequence).

The chain uses TRBV11-3 and TRBJ2-7; TRBD1 matches 9 bases. Germline V gene lookup returns CDR1 SGHNT and CDR2 YENEEA. V was clipped by 5 bases and J by 3 bases; unmatched bases: 11. The CDR3 runs to 16 residues. The CDR3 DNA is TGTGCCAGCAGCCCAGGACAGGGGAACGGAAACTACGAGCAGTACTTC. Amino acid sequence: CASSPGQGNGNYEQYF.

The chain couples TRBV6-5 to TRBJ2-1; possibly TRBD2 for D (8 bases). Germline CDR1 and CDR2: MNHEY and SVGAGI. V shed 6 bases and J shed 10 bases, with 19 bases lying between them. The CDR3 sequence is 14 residues long. CDR3 region: CASRVAGQSREQFF. In DNA form, the CDR3 reads TGTGCCAGCAGGGTAGCGGGACAGTCGAGGGAGCAGTTCTTC.

The sample holds one count of this clone. The V and J genes are TRBV2 and TRBJ2-7; possibly TRBD2 for D (5 bases). Germline V gene lookup returns CDR1 SNHLY and CDR2 FYNNEI. The ends were cut back, 6 bases at V and 2 bases at J, with 11 bases in the middle. The CDR3 length is 13 residues. Here the CDR3 reads CASSASPTYEQYF. CDR3 sequence (DNA): TGTGCCAGCAGCGCTAGCCCCACCTACGAGCAGTACTTC.

The chain recombines TRBV24-1 with TRBJ1-5, with 7 bases that match TRBD1. The CDR3 has 17 amino acids. Looked up from germline, CDR1 is KGHDR and CDR2 is SFDVKD. V lost 4 bases, J lost 4 bases, and 12 bases stayed unmatched. CDR3 residues: CATSDSGQAGSNQPQHF. The CDR3 DNA reads as TGTGCCACCAGTGACTCTGGACAGGCGGGCTCTAATCAGCCCCAGCATTTT.

On this clone: Other DNA sequences in the sample encode the same CDR3. The chain uses TRBV7-2 and TRBJ2-7; 10 bases align to TRBD1. V shed 3 bases, J shed 1 base, and the junction held 6 bases outside the gene matches. Germline values: CDR1 SGHTA, CDR2 FQGNSA. The length of the CDR3 is 16 residues. The CDR3 spells CASSLVPGQGSYEQYF. The CDR3 nucleotides are TGTGCCAGCAGCTTGGTCCCGGGACAGGGGTCCTACGAGCAGTACTTC.

The genes are TRBV11-1 and TRBJ2-6, with D maybe TRBD1 (6 bases). The CDR3 spans 14 residues. Germline V gene sequence: CDR1 SGHAT, CDR2 FQDESV (reference sequence). The V gene lost 10 bases and the J gene lost 2 bases, with 12 bases spanning the gap. CDR3 amino acids: CATTGPPGANVLTF. In DNA, the CDR3 is TGTGCCACCACAGGGCCGCCTGGGGCCAACGTCCTGACTTTC.

V is TRBV6-2 or TRBV6-3 and J is TRBJ2-3; TRBD2 might be the D (5 bases). Germline-derived CDR1 and CDR2 are MNHEY and SVGEGT. Trimming took 2 bases from V and 4 from J, leaving 10 bases between them. The CDR3 loop spans 14 amino acids. DNA of the CDR3: TGTGCCAGCAGTTACGGGCTAGCCGCAGATACGCAGTATTTT. It is translated as CASSYGLAADTQYF.

This rearrangement joins TRBV5-1 to TRBJ2-7; 12 positions match TRBD2. V dropped 4 bases and J dropped 0; count of bases not matched to a gene: 8. The CDR3 has 17 amino acids. Germline lookup yields CDR1 SGHRS and CDR2 YFSETQ. As DNA, the CDR3 is TGCGCCAGCAGCCCCTGGACTAGCGGGACAAGCTCCTACGAGCAGTACTTC. Amino acid sequence: CASSPWTSGTSSYEQYF.

The chain joins TRBV19 to TRBJ1-1, with 9 bases that match TRBD1. CDR1 and CDR2 (germline): LNHDA, SQIVND (reference sequence). After removal of 5 bases from V and 5 bases from J, the junction contained 12 bases not matched to a gene. The CDR3 has 16 amino acids. CDR3 coding DNA: TGTGCCAGTAGTCTTACCTTCGGGACAGGGATTACTGAAGCTTTCTTT. It yields the protein CASSLTFGTGITEAFF.

The rearrangement uses TRBV4-1 and TRBJ2-1; D possibly corresponds to TRBD1 (6 bases). The CDR3 is made up of 14 amino acids. Germline CDR1 reads MGHRA; CDR2 reads YSYEKL. V lost 2 bases, J lost 10 bases, and 15 bases lay in between. The CDR3, as DNA: TGCGCCAGCAGCCAACAACCCCGGGACACAGAGCAGTTCTTC. It is translated as CASSQQPRDTEQFF.

The rearrangement links TRBV7-9 to TRBJ2-3; TRBD2 might be the D (6 bases). CDR1 is SEHNR and CDR2 is FQNEAQ in the germline V gene (reference sequence). Trimming left V 5 bases short and J 5 bases short, with 20 bases between. The CDR3 spans 16 residues. Here the CDR3 DNA reads TGTGCCAGCAGCCTTGGTGATAGCGGAGACCGAGATACGCAGTATTTT. It specifies CASSLGDSGDRDTQYF.

V and J are TRBV10-3 and TRBJ2-7; 11 bases line up with TRBD1. The germline V gene encodes CDR1 ENHRY and CDR2 SYGVKD. This CDR3 has 14 residues. V dropped 6 bases and J dropped 5; count of bases not matched to a gene: 6. The CDR3: CAIRERTGGDEQYF. CDR3 DNA: TGTGCCATCAGAGAACGGACAGGGGGCGACGAGCAGTACTTC.

This rearrangement joins TRBV6-2 or TRBV6-3 to TRBJ1-6; 8 bases line up with TRBD1. Trimming took 3 bases from V and 0 from J; bases not matched to a gene: 10. This CDR3 comprises 19 residues. The germline V gene has CDR1 MNHEY and CDR2 SVGEGT. CDR3 loop: CASSYPRDRPRSYNSPLHF. CDR3 sequence (DNA): TGTGCCAGCAGTTATCCCCGGGACAGGCCTCGCTCCTATAATTCACCCCTCCACTTT.

In regard to this clone: Germline is not matched at one junction end, which may reflect a read error. The chain links TRBV28 to TRBJ2-7; TRBD2 agrees at 11 bases. CDR3 length equals 14 residues. CDR1 and CDR2 from the germline V gene are MDHEN and SYDVKM. The CDR3 DNA follows: TGTGCCAGCAGTTTAGTTACTAGCGGGAGTAGCGCTTTCTTC. This encodes CASSLVTSGSSAFF. The whole variable domain, remainder taken from reference TRBV28 and TRBJ2-7, is DVKVTQSSRYLVKRTGEKVFLECVQDMDHENMFWYRQDPGLGLRLIYFSYDVKMKEKGDIPEGYSVSREKKERFSLILESASTNQTSMYLCASSLVTSGSSAFFGPGTRLTVT.

The chain employs TRBV10-3 and TRBJ1-3, with 9 bases that match TRBD1. The CDR3 has 17 amino acids. Germline values: CDR1 ENHRY, CDR2 SYGVKD. V shed 8 bases, J shed 2 bases, and the junction held 13 bases outside the gene matches. CDR3 protein: CAIGPGQGRLTGNTIYF. The CDR3 DNA sequence: TGTGCCATCGGACCGGGACAGGGACGCTTAACTGGAAACACCATATATTTT.

The rearrangement links TRBV6-2 or TRBV6-3 to TRBJ1-2; the D is unclear. The CDR3 has 13 amino acids. CDR1 and CDR2 from the germline V gene are MNHEY and SVGEGT. The ends were cut back, 2 bases at V and 5 bases at J, with 9 bases in the middle. The CDR3 spells CASSYPEDYGYTF. In nucleotides, the CDR3 is TGTGCCAGCAGTTACCCAGAAGATTATGGCTACACCTTC.

The chain couples TRBV9 to TRBJ1-2; D is unresolved. The V gene lost 0 bases and the J gene lost 2 bases, with 8 bases spanning the gap. The length of the CDR3 is 14 residues. Germline V gene data show CDR1 as SGDLS and CDR2 as YYNGEE. This CDR3 is CASSVGHANYGYTF. The CDR3 DNA reads as TGTGCCAGCAGCGTAGGACACGCAAACTATGGCTACACCTTC.

The rearrangement links TRBV24-1 to TRBJ1-1; 8 bases match TRBD1. This CDR3 is 12 amino acids long. After removal of 7 bases from V and 5 bases from J, the junction contained 2 bases not matched to a gene. CDR1 is KGHDR, CDR2 SFDVKD, per germline. CDR3 DNA: TGTGCCACCAGCGACAGGGGAACTGAAGCTTTCTTT. Translated: CATSDRGTEAFF.

V is TRBV20-1 and J is TRBJ2-2, with D perhaps matching TRBD2 (6 bases). This CDR3 has 14 amino acids. Trimming took off 3 bases at V and 6 bases at J, with 14 bases between the two ends. Germline V gene lookup returns CDR1 DFQATT and CDR2 SNEGSKA (reference sequence). CDR3 DNA sequence: TGCAGTGCTAGTTCGACTAGAGGGTCCGGGGAGCTGTTTTTT. This sequence encodes CSASSTRGSGELFF.

The genes are TRBV11-2 and TRBJ2-7; 10 nucleotides match TRBD2. The trim removed 0 bases at V and 5 bases at J, leaving 7 bases unmatched. CDR3 length equals 16 residues. Germline assignment: CDR1 SGHAT and CDR2 FQNNGV. Here the CDR3 reads CASSLDSWTSGHEQYF. In nucleotides, the CDR3 is TGTGCCAGCAGCTTAGATTCCTGGACTAGCGGACACGAGCAGTACTTC. The full variable domain, completed using reference TRBV11-2 and TRBJ2-7, is EAGVAQSPRYKIIEKRQSVAFWCNPISGHATLYWYQQILGQGPKLLIQFQNNGVVDDSQLPKDRFSAERLKGVDSTLKIQPAKLEDSAVYLCASSLDSWTSGHEQYFGPGTRLTVT.

The chain recombines TRBV4-3 with TRBJ2-1, with D perhaps matching TRBD1 (6 bases). CDR1 and CDR2 (germline): LGHNA, YSLEER. Trimming took off 4 bases at V and 5 bases at J, with 15 bases between the two ends. The CDR3 runs to 15 residues. CDR3 loop: CASSLGQINNNEQFF. For the CDR3, the DNA is TGCGCCAGCAGCCTTGGACAGATAAACAACAATGAGCAGTTCTTC.

The CDR3 sequence: CASSQELARPLEGNEQFF. The CDR3 DNA is TGTGCCAGCAGCCAAGAACTAGCAAGGCCCCTGGAGGGCAATGAGCAGTTCTTC. The chain has TRBV4-2 and TRBJ2-1, with D possibly TRBD2 on 6 matching bases. Trimming cost V 0 bases and J 6 bases, with 21 bases left between them. The CDR3 is 18 amino acids. Germline CDR1 is LGHNA and CDR2 is YNFKEQ.

The rearrangement joins TRBV27 to TRBJ2-7; 9 bases agree with TRBD1. In germline, CDR1 is MNHEY, CDR2 SMNVEV (reference sequence). There are 15 residues in the CDR3. V shed 10 bases, J shed 1 base, and the junction held 11 bases outside the gene matches. The CDR3 loop is CATMREGQGSYEQYF. As DNA, the CDR3 is TGTGCCACCATGAGAGAGGGACAGGGTTCCTACGAGCAGTACTTC.

The chain carries TRBV7-8 and TRBJ1-4; no definite D call. The germline V and J ends were trimmed by 7 bases and 7 bases, with 16 bases remaining between them. There are 14 residues in the CDR3. From germline, CDR1 is SGHVS and CDR2 FQNEAQ. The DNA of the CDR3 is TGTGCCAGCACTCACAAATACGGGAGTGAAAAACTGTTTTTT. Its translation is CASTHKYGSEKLFF. The full variable domain, its missing parts supplied by reference TRBV7-8 and TRBJ1-4, is GAGVSQSPRYKVAKRGQDVALRCDPISGHVSLFWYQQALGQGPEFLTYFQNEAQLDKSGLPSDRFFAERPEGSVSTLKIQRTQQEDSAVYLCASTHKYGSEKLFFGSGTQLSVL.

The rearrangement joins TRBV3-1 (or the pseudogene TRBV3-2) to TRBJ2-3, with 12 bases that match TRBD2. The ends lost 4 bases at V and 2 bases at J; junction bases unmatched: 7. The length of the CDR3 is 17 residues. The germline V gene encodes CDR1 LGHDT and CDR2 YNNKEL (reference sequence). The CDR3 spells CASSRGLAGDLTDTQYF. The DNA for the CDR3 is TGTGCCAGCAGCCGGGGACTAGCGGGCGATCTCACAGATACGCAGTATTTT.

This clone has only a few counts. V and J are TRBV6-2 or TRBV6-3 and TRBJ2-1; TRBD1 agrees at 9 bases. The germline CDR1 and CDR2 sequences are MNHEY and SVGEGT. This CDR3 contains 15 residues. Unmatched junction bases numbered 9, after V lost 6 bases and J lost 6 bases. CDR3 sequence: CASSQPGTGSNEQFF. The CDR3, as DNA: TGTGCCAGCAGCCAGCCCGGGACAGGGTCCAATGAGCAGTTCTTC.

The chain uses TRBV10-3 and TRBJ1-2; TRBD1 might be the D (6 bases). Germline CDR1 reads ENHRY; CDR2 reads SYGVKD. V shed 6 bases and J shed 8 bases, with 19 bases lying between them. The CDR3 consists of 14 residues. The CDR3 here is CAISGVMGAVGYTF. In DNA, the CDR3 is TGTGCCATCAGCGGTGTGATGGGGGCCGTCGGCTACACCTTC.

This CDR3 reads CAIRGQGNNSPLHF. The CDR3 DNA reads as TGTGCCATCAGGGGACAGGGAAATAATTCACCCCTCCACTTT. This chain links TRBV10-3 with TRBJ1-6; TRBD1 aligns across 9 bases. Germline assignment: CDR1 ENHRY and CDR2 SYGVKD. The CDR3 is 14 residues long. Trimming took 6 bases from V and 5 from J; bases not matched to a gene: 2.

This clone was detected once. The chain employs TRBV4-3 and TRBJ2-5, with 8 bases aligning to TRBD2. Germline loops: CDR1 LGHNA, CDR2 YSLEER. This CDR3 region has 18 residues. The J segment lost 4 bases and the V segment lost 0 bases, leaving 13 bases of the junction unmatched. CDR3 protein: CASSQDRIAGIGGETQYF. In nucleotides, the CDR3 is TGCGCCAGCAGCCAAGATAGGATAGCGGGGATCGGTGGAGAGACCCAGTACTTC.